The clone carrying this T cell receptor beta chain was picked up many times. The antigen is undetermined. Unique molecular identifiers were incorporated into the prepared TCRbeta library. TCRdb reprocessed the PCR reads via MiXCR and lists one record per CDR3 protein. The sample contains roughly 4,200 distinct CDR3 sequences, around 19% of which appear only once. The record originates from a study of T-cell reconstitution after alpha-beta-depleted transplantation in children. The CDR3 contains 15 residues. Germline loops: CDR1 SEHNR, CDR2 FQNEAQ (reference sequence). Deletions cut 4 bases from V and 1 base from J, with 13 bases between. Study-wide findings and caveats: Diversity and T-cell counts at one year after transplant derived mostly from new T cells.

The TCR originated in a male patient between 2 and 15 years old who had a stem cell transplant for acute lymphoblastic leukemia, so the T cells may come from the graft donor. The chain couples TRBV7-9 to TRBJ2-5; TRBD2 is a possible D gene (5 bases). Sequenced here: PBMCs, mostly from graft donor cells, sampled 180 days after TCRalphabeta/CD19-depleted stem cell transplant. Here the CDR3 reads CASSSPAGLQETQYF. DNA for the CDR3: TGTGCCAGCAGCTCGCCGGCGGGCCTCCAAGAGACCCAGTACTTC.